A selection of T cell receptor beta chains follows, all from one sample in a study of blood T cell repertoires in COVID-19. The data were produced by immunoSEQ multiplex PCR, yet TCRdb's version contains in-frame clones alone and is incomplete. The table has about 260,000 clones, roughly 87% seen once. Specimen: peripheral blood. Source of these receptors: a human donor in a cohort sampled during active COVID-19. Each CDR3 is given with its conserved first and last residue. The D gene is left open where the match is weak. The size entry is marked missing in some rows and otherwise reads once, few, many or a size class.

- | - | TRBJ2-1 | TRBV7-6 | CASSLNGGANYNEQFF | TGTGCCAGCAGCTTAAACGGCGGAGCAAACTACAATGAGCAGTTCTTC
- | - | TRBJ1-5 | TRBV7-9 | CASSLDILSNQPQHF | TGTGCCAGCAGCTTAGACATTCTTAGCAATCAGCCCCAGCATTTT
TRBD1 | - | TRBJ2-2 | TRBV9 | CASSPTPGGWTGELFF | TGTGCCAGCAGCCCCACCCCAGGGGGTTGGACCGGGGAGCTGTTTTTT
TRBD1 | - | TRBJ1-1 | TRBV19 | CASSSLDRGGVAEAFF | TGTGCCAGTAGTTCCCTGGACAGGGGGGGGGTGGCTGAAGCTTTCTTT
- | - | TRBJ1-4 | TRBV30 | CAWSVGNLGGNEKLFF | TGTGCCTGGAGTGTAGGGAACCTGGGGGGAAATGAAAAACTGTTTTTT
TRBD2 | - | TRBJ2-5 | TRBV14 | CASSQDGVSPLAGDEKTQYF | TGTGCCAGCAGCCAAGATGGGGTAAGTCCACTAGCGGGAGATGAAAAGACCCAGTACTTC
- | - | TRBJ1-5 | TRBV5-1 | CASSAGFDSNQPQHF | TGCGCCAGCAGCGCGGGTTTCGATAGCAATCAGCCCCAGCATTTT
- | - | TRBJ1-2 | TRBV4-2 | CASSQDPGSNYGYTF | TGTGCCAGCAGCCAAGACCCAGGGTCTAACTATGGCTACACCTTC
- | - | TRBJ1-2 | TRBV19 | CASNEEGYYGYTF | TGTGCCAGCAATGAGGAGGGGTACTATGGCTACACCTTC
- | - | TRBJ1-6 | TRBV7-9 | CASKASLEGSPLHF | TGTGCCAGCAAAGCCTCCTTGGAGGGATCACCCCTCCACTTT
- | - | TRBJ1-1 | TRBV4-2 | CASSQDRGTGGHTEAFF | TGTGCCAGCAGCCAAGATCGGGGAACGGGGGGGCACACTGAAGCTTTCTTT
- | - | TRBJ1-1 | TRBV7-6 | CASSPLGGTQNTEAFF | TGTGCCAGCAGCCCACTGGGGGGGACACAGAACACTGAAGCTTTCTTT
- | - | TRBJ1-2 | TRBV27 | CASSFRPGKYGYTF | TGTGCCAGCAGTTTCCGGCCAGGGAAGTACGGCTACACCTTC
TRBD2 | - | TRBJ2-5 | TRBV4-1 | CASSQGSGGYQETQYF | TGCGCCAGCAGCCAAGGGAGCGGGGGTTACCAAGAGACCCAGTACTTC
- | - | TRBJ2-4 | TRBV5-6 | CASSLWVGPNIQYF | TGTGCCAGCAGCTTGTGGGTGGGCCCAAACATTCAGTACTTC
- | - | TRBJ2-7 | TRBV6-2/TRBV6-3 | CASSYLAGNYEQYF | TGTGCCAGCAGTTACTTGGCAGGGAACTACGAGCAGTACTTC
- | - | TRBJ1-2 | TRBV7-9 | CASSLHGGNYGYTF | TGTGCCAGCAGCTTACACGGGGGGAACTATGGCTACACCTTC
TRBD1 | once | TRBJ2-7 | TRBV7-2 | CASSYTPTGGTYEQYF | TGTGCCAGCAGCTATACCCCGACAGGGGGCACCTACGAGCAGTACTTC
TRBD2 | - | TRBJ2-7 | TRBV4-2 | CASSHHGGLERLGQYF | TGTGCCAGCAGCCACCACGGAGGACTAGAGCGCCTCGGGCAGTACTTC
- | - | TRBJ2-7 | TRBV5-4 | CASSLRGTNEQYF | TGTGCCAGCAGCCTGAGGGGGACTAACGAGCAGTACTTC
TRBD2 | - | TRBJ2-7 | TRBV2 | CASGPGTSGRAGYEQYF | TGTGCCAGCGGGCCGGGGACTAGCGGGAGGGCCGGGTACGAGCAGTACTTC
TRBD1 | - | TRBJ1-1 | TRBV29-1 | CSGLTGTANTEAFF | TGCAGCGGATTGACCGGGACAGCAAACACTGAAGCTTTCTTT
- | - | TRBJ2-7 | TRBV15 | CATSGEEGLYEQYF | TGTGCCACCAGCGGAGAAGAGGGTTTGTACGAGCAGTACTTC
TRBD2 | - | TRBJ2-1 | TRBV2 | CASRGGLASNEQFF | TGTGCCAGCAGAGGGGGACTAGCGTCAAATGAGCAGTTCTTC
- | - | TRBJ2-7 | TRBV5-4 | CASSFGGGAEQYF | TGTGCCAGCAGCTTTGGAGGCGGGGCTGAGCAGTACTTC
TRBD2 | - | TRBJ2-7 | TRBV4-1 | CASSQRLAGGEQYF | TGCGCCAGCAGCCAAAGACTAGCGGGAGGCGAGCAGTACTTC
- | - | TRBJ2-6 | TRBV2 | CASNRESTSGANVLTF | TGTGCCAGCAATAGGGAGAGCACCTCTGGGGCCAACGTCCTGACTTTC
- | - | TRBJ2-2 | TRBV14 | CASSQRLISGELFF | TGTGCCAGCAGCCAACGACTAATCTCCGGGGAGCTGTTTTTT
TRBD1 | - | TRBJ1-5 | TRBV5-6 | CASSGPTGAQHF | TGTGCCAGCAGCGGACCGACAGGGGCCCAGCATTTT
- | - | TRBJ1-5 | TRBV6-6 | CASQGRFNQPQHF | TGTGCCAGCCAGGGCAGATTTAATCAGCCCCAGCATTTT
- | - | TRBJ1-2 | TRBV14 | CASSQVRGGYGYTF | TGTGCCAGCAGCCAAGTGAGGGGAGGCTATGGCTACACCTTC
TRBD2 | - | TRBJ2-7 | TRBV27 | CASSLTQREGGYEQYF | TGTGCCAGCAGTTTAACTCAGCGGGAGGGGGGGTACGAGCAGTACTTC
TRBD2 | - | TRBJ2-5 | TRBV2 | CASGSGARGVETQYF | TGTGCCAGTGGTAGCGGGGCCCGGGGAGTGGAGACCCAGTACTTC
- | - | TRBJ1-2 | TRBV12-3/TRBV12-4 | CASSFQGNYGYTF | TGTGCCAGCAGTTTTCAGGGAAACTATGGCTACACCTTC
TRBD2 | - | TRBJ2-5 | TRBV19 | CASSIKASGRERETQYF | TGTGCCAGTAGTATTAAGGCTAGCGGGAGGGAAAGAGAGACCCAGTACTTC
- | - | TRBJ1-6 | TRBV6-5 | CASRDSSYNSPLHF | TGTGCCAGCAGGGACAGCTCCTATAATTCACCCCTCCACTTT
TRBD1 | - | TRBJ1-6 | TRBV7-8 | CASSVKGQGSDSPLHF | TGTGCCAGCAGCGTAAAGGGACAGGGTTCGGATTCACCCCTCCACTTT
- | - | TRBJ1-2 | TRBV6-6 | CASSHQIQQVPPYGYTF | TGTGCCAGCAGTCACCAGATCCAACAGGTGCCGCCCTATGGCTACACCTTC
TRBD2 | - | TRBJ2-7 | TRBV3-1/TRBV3-2 | CASSPHLAGGPSYEQYF | TGTGCCAGCAGCCCTCATCTAGCGGGAGGGCCGAGCTACGAGCAGTACTTC
TRBD2 | - | TRBJ2-7 | TRBV5-1 | CASSLAGTTSGEQYF | TGCGCCAGCAGCCTAGCCGGGACTACCTCAGGGGAGCAGTACTTC
- | - | TRBJ2-5 | TRBV6-2/TRBV6-3 | CASSRQEMETQYF | TGTGCCAGCAGCAGACAGGAGATGGAGACCCAGTACTTC
- | few | TRBJ1-6 | TRBV27 | CASSRLDSPLHF | TGTGCCAGCAGTCGACTGGATTCACCCCTCCACTTT